This T cell receptor beta chain was captured in a study of human T cells and chemical hapten exposure. TCRdb reprocessed the RACE reads with MiXCR, giving one entry per CDR3 protein. The sample contains approximately 350,000 distinct CDR3 sequences, about 6% of which appear only once. Study-wide findings and caveats: Controls had significantly fewer large CDR3 similarity clusters than were formed by expanded TCRs.

V was pared by 6 bases and J by 5 bases, with 15 bases of the junction left unmatched. There are 16 residues in the CDR3. Time point given: patch test 2, 6 weeks after DPC sensitization. Treatment described: therapeutic diphenylcyclopropenone sensitization with weekly scalp DPC. There are a few counts of this clonotype. Its antigen is not identified. The receptor was derived from a woman younger than 30 with alopecia areata. Some clones in this sample may be carry-over from other donors' samples. The rearrangement links TRBV12-3 or TRBV12-4 to TRBJ1-2; 7 nucleotides line up with TRBD1. This specimen was whole blood, taken in connection with sensitization to the hapten diphenylcyclopropenone (DPC). CDR3 sequence: CASRTGSLSVGYGYTF. Here the CDR3 DNA reads TGTGCCAGCAGGACAGGGTCCCTCTCGGTCGGTTATGGCTACACCTTC.